This TCR beta chain was captured in a study of blood T cell repertoires in COVID-19. On the study more broadly: Samples representing acute and convalescent COVID-19 were sourced from the United States, Italy and Spain.

Germline V gene lookup returns CDR1 SGHTA and CDR2 FQGNSA. This CDR3 has 15 residues. Trimming shortened V by 2 bases and J by 0 bases, and 8 bases separated the two germline ends. Original analysis: Using reference gene primer amplification, nucleated cell counts were estimated. Produced via immunoSEQ multiplex PCR; TCRdb's table is partial and in-frame only. Clonal size and the V and J genes are those of that table, whereas D and trimming came from the DNA. The data contain roughly 140,000 clones, approximately 80% of them singletons. Sequencing was performed on peripheral blood. The sequence derives from a human donor in a cohort sampled during active COVID-19. V usage is TRBV7-2 and J usage is TRBJ2-4; D gene unclear. This CDR3 reads CASSLSILAKNIQYF. In DNA, the CDR3 is TGTGCCAGCAGCTTAAGCATCCTAGCCAAAAACATTCAGTACTTC.